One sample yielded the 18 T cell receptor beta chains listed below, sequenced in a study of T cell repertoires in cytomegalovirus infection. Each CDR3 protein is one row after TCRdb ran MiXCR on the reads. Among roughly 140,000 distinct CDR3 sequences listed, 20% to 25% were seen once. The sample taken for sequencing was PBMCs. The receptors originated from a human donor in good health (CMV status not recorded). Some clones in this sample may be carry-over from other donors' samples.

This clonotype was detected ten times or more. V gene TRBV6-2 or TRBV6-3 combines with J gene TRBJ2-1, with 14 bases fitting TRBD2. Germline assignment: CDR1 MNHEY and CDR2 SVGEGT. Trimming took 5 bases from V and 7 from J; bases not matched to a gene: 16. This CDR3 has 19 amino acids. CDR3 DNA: TGTGCCAGCAGTGAACCGCCCGGGACTAGCGGGAGAAGGGGAAATGAGCAGTTCTTC. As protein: CASSEPPGTSGRRGNEQFF.

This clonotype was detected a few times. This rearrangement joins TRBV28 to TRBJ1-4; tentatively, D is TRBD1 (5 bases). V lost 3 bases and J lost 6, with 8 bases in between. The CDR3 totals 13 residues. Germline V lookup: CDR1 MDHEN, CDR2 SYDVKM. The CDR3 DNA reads TGTGCCAGCAGTTTTCTAGGGGATGAAAAACTGTTTTTT. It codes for CASSFLGDEKLFF.

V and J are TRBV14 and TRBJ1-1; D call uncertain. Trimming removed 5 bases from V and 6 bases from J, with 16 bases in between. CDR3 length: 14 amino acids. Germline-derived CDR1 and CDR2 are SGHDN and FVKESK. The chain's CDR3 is CASSSDRVYAEAFF. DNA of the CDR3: TGTGCCAGCAGCTCGGACCGGGTCTACGCTGAAGCTTTCTTT.

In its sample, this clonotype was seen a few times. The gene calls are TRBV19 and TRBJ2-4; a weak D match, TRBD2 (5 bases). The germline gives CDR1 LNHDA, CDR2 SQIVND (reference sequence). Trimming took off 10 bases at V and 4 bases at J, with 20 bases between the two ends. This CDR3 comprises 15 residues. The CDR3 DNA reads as TGTGCCATCCCCCTTAGCGAGAGACCGAAAAACATTCAGTACTTC. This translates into CAIPLSERPKNIQYF.

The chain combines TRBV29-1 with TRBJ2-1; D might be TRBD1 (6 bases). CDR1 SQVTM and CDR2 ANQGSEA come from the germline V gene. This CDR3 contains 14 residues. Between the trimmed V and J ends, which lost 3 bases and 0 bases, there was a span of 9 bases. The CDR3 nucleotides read TGCAGCGTTGAGTTACAGGGCTCCTACAATGAGCAGTTCTTC. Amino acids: CSVELQGSYNEQFF.

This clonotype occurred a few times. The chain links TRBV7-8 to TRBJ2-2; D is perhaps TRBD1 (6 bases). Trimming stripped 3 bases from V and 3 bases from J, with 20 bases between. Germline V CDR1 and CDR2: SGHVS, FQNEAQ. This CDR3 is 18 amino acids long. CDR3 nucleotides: TGTGCCAGCAGCTTGGGGCAGGGTGGGGGCTGGGACACCGGGGAGCTGTTTTTT. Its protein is CASSLGQGGGWDTGELFF.

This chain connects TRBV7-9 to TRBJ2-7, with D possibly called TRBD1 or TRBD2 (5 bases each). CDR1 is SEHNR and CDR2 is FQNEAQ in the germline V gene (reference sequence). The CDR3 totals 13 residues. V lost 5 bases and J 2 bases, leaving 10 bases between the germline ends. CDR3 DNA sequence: TGTGCCAGCAGCGGGGACGTCACCTACGAGCAGTACTTC. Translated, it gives CASSGDVTYEQYF. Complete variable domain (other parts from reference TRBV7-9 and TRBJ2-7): DTGVSQNPRHKITKRGQNVTFRCDPISEHNRLYWYRQTLGQGPEFLTYFQNEAQLEKSRLLSDRFSAERPKGSFSTLEIQRTEQGDSAMYLCASSGDVTYEQYFGPGTRLTVT.

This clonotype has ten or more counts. CDR3 coding DNA: TGTGCCAGCAGCCAACCCAGGGGTACGACCTACGAGCAGTACTTC. Protein: CASSQPRGTTYEQYF. This chain connects TRBV7-2 to TRBJ2-7; D may be TRBD1 (6 bases). The CDR3 is 15 residues long. Between the trimmed V and J ends, which lost 5 bases and 2 bases, there was a span of 16 bases. The V gene's germline CDR1 is SGHTA and CDR2 FQGNSA.

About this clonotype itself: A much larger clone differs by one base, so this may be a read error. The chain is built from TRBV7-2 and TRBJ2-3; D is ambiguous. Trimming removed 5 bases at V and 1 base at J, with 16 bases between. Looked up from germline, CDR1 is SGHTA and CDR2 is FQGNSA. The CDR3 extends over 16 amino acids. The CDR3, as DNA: TGTGCCAGCAGCGGATGGAAAACACAACGCACAGATACGCAGTATTTT. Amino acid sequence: CASSGWKTQRTDTQYF.

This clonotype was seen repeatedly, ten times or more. CDR3 sequence reads: CALRGGYGYTF. CDR3 nucleotides: TGTGCCCTTAGGGGCGGGTATGGCTACACCTTC. This chain joins TRBV28 and TRBJ1-2; a weak D match, TRBD1 (5 bases). The germline V gene encodes CDR1 MDHEN and CDR2 SYDVKM. V gave up 11 bases and J gave up 5 bases, with 12 bases separating them. The CDR3 covers 11 residues.

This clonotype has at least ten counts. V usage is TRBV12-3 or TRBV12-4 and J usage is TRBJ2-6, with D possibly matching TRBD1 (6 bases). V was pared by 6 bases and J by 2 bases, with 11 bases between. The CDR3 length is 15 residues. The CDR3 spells CASRKQGTGANVLTF. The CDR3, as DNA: TGTGCCAGCAGAAAACAGGGAACTGGGGCCAACGTCCTGACTTTC.

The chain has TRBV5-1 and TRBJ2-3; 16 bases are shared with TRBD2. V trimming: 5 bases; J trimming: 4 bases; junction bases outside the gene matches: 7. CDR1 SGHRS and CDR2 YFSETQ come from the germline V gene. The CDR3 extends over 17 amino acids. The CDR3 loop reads CASRPGTSGGASDTQYF. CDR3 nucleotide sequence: TGCGCCAGCAGGCCCGGGACTAGCGGGGGGGCCTCAGATACGCAGTATTTT.

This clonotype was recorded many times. This CDR3 reads CASSFYVGAETGELFF. In DNA form, the CDR3 reads TGTGCCAGCAGTTTTTATGTGGGGGCTGAAACCGGGGAGCTGTTTTTT. The gene calls are TRBV27 and TRBJ2-2, with a weak D call TRBD1 (6 bases). The V end was cut by 3 bases, the J end by 5 bases, with 16 bases between. Germline V gene data show CDR1 as MNHEY and CDR2 as SMNVEV (reference sequence). The CDR3 covers 16 residues.

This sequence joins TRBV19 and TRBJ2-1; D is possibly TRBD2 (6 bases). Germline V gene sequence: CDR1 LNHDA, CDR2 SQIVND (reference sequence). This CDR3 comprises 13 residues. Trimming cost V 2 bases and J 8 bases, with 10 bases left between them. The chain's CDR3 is CASSIQREHEQFF. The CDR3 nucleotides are TGTGCCAGTAGTATACAACGGGAGCATGAGCAGTTCTTC.

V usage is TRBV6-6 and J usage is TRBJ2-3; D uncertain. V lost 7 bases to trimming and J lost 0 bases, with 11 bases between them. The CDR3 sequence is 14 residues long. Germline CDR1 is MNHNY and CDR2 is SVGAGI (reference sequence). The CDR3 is CASISRHSTDTQYF. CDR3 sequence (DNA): TGTGCCAGCATTTCCAGACACAGCACAGATACGCAGTATTTT.

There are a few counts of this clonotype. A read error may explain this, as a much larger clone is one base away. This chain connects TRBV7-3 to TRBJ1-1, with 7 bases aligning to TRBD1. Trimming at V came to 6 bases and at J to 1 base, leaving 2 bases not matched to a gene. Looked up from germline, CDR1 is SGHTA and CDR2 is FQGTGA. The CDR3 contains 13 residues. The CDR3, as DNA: TGTGCCAGCAGACGGACAGGGAACACTGAAGCTTTCTTT. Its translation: CASRRTGNTEAFF.

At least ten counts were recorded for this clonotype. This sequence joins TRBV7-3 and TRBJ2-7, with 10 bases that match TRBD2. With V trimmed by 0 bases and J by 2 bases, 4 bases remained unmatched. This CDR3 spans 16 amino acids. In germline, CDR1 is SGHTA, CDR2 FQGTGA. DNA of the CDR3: TGTGCCAGCAGCTTAACCCGAGCGGGAGGGGCCTACGAGCAGTACTTC. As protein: CASSLTRAGGAYEQYF.

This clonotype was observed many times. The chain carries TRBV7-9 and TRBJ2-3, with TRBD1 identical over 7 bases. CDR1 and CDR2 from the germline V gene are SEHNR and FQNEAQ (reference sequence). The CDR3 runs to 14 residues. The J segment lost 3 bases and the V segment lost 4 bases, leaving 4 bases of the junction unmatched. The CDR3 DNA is TGTGCCAGCAGCTCCGGGACAGTAACAGATACGCAGTATTTT. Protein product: CASSSGTVTDTQYF.